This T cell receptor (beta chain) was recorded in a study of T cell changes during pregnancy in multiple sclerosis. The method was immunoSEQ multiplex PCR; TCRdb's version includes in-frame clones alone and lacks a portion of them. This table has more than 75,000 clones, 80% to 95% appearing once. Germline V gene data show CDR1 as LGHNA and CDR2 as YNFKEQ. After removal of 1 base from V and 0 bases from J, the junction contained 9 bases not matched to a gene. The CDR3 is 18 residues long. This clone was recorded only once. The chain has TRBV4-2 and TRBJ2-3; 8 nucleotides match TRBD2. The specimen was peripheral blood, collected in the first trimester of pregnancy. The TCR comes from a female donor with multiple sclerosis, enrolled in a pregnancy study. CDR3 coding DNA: TGTGCCAGCAGCCAAGTAAAGGGGCTAGCGGGCAGCACAGATACGCAGTATTTT. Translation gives CASSQVKGLAGSTDTQYF.